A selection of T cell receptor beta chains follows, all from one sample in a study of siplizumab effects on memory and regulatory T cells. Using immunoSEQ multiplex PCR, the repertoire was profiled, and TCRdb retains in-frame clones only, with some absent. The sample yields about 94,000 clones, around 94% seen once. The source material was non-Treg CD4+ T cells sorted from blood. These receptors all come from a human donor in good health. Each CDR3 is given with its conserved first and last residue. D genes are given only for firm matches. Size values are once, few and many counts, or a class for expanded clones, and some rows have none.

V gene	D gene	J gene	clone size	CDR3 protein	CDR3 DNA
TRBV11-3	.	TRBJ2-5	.	CASSSDGVTYF	TGTGCCAGCAGCTCGGACGGCGTAACATACTTC
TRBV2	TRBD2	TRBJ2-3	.	CASRTGGAFADTQYF	TGTGCCAGCAGAACCGGGGGGGCCTTCGCAGATACGCAGTATTTT
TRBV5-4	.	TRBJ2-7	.	CASSGGDNYEQYF	TGTGCCAGCAGCGGGGGGGACAACTACGAGCAGTACTTC
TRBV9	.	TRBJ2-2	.	CASSVTGTGELFF	TGTGCCAGCAGCGTAACGGGCACCGGGGAGCTGTTTTTT
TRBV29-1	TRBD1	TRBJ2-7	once	CSVARQGIPYEQYF	TGCAGCGTTGCCCGACAGGGAATTCCCTACGAGCAGTACTTC
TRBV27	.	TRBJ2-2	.	CASKETWDGTGELFF	TGTGCCAGCAAAGAAACGTGGGACGGAACCGGGGAGCTGTTTTTT
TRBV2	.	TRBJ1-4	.	CASSEGAGRNEKLFF	TGTGCCAGCAGTGAAGGGGCAGGGCGGAATGAAAAACTGTTTTTT
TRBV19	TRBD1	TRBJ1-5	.	CASSARTGGDQPQHF	TGTGCCAGTAGTGCCAGAACAGGGGGCGATCAGCCCCAGCATTTT
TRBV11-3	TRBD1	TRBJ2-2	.	CASSHGQGARGQVAGELFF	TGTGCCAGCAGCCATGGACAGGGGGCGCGAGGTCAGGTGGCCGGGGAGCTGTTTTTT
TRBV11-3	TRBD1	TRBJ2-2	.	CASSRGDRAVGTGELFF	TGTGCCAGCAGCCGGGGGGACAGGGCCGTTGGGACCGGGGAGCTGTTTTTT
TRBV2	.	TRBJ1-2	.	CASTEVGFGGYTF	TGTGCCAGCACCGAAGTAGGGTTTGGTGGCTACACCTTC
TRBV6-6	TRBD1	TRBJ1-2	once	CASSHVSAGGAGGYTF	TGTGCCAGCAGTCACGTTTCGGCAGGGGGCGCGGGAGGCTACACCTTC
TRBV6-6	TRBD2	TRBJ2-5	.	CASVTGTSGKETQYF	TGTGCCAGCGTGACCGGGACTAGCGGTAAAGAGACCCAGTACTTC
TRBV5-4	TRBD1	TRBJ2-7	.	CAGSPGQGAGLYEQYF	TGTGCCGGCAGCCCGGGACAGGGGGCAGGTCTATACGAGCAGTACTTC
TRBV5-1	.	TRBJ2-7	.	CASSFRGADYEQYF	TGCGCCAGCAGCTTTAGGGGGGCCGACTACGAGCAGTACTTC
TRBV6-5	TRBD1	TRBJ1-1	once	CASSPQGLHTEAFF	TGTGCCAGCAGTCCACAGGGGTTGCACACTGAAGCTTTCTTT
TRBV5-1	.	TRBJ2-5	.	CASSLGGSRETQYF	TGCGCCAGCAGCTTGGGGGGTTCGAGGGAGACCCAGTACTTC
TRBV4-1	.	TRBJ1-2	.	CASSHRGLEGYTF	TGCGCCAGCAGCCACAGGGGTCTCGAGGGCTACACCTTC
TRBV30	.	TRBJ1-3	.	CAWSVGGTPGNTIYF	TGTGCCTGGAGTGTCGGGGGGACCCCTGGAAACACCATATATTTT
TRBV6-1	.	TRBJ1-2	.	CASSVRDYGYTF	TGTGCCAGCAGTGTCCGAGACTATGGCTACACCTTC
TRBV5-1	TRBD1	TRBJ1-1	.	CASSLSGTGGEAFF	TGCGCCAGCAGCTTAAGCGGGACAGGGGGTGAAGCTTTCTTT
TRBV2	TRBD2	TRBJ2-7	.	CASSSLAGAYEQYF	TGTGCCAGCAGTTCACTAGCGGGAGCTTACGAGCAGTACTTC
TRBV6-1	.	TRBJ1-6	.	CASATATASPLHF	TGTGCCAGCGCGACAGCGACGGCCTCACCCCTCCACTTT
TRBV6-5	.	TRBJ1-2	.	CASRTVNYGYTF	TGTGCCAGCAGGACCGTTAACTATGGCTACACCTTC
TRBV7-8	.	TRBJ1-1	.	CASSSRQTSARNTEAFF	TGTGCCAGCAGCTCCCGGCAGACCAGTGCCAGGAACACTGAAGCTTTCTTT
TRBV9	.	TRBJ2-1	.	CASRVGGETGEQFF	TGTGCCAGCAGGGTGGGAGGGGAGACAGGGGAGCAGTTCTTC
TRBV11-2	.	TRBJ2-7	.	CASSLVADQGEQYF	TGTGCCAGCAGCTTAGTGGCTGACCAGGGGGAGCAGTACTTC
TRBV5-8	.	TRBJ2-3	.	CASSLVAADTQYF	TGTGCCAGCAGCTTGGTGGCGGCAGATACGCAGTATTTT
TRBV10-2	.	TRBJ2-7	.	CASSEYRAVNEQYF	TGCGCCAGCAGTGAGTACAGGGCCGTTAACGAGCAGTACTTC
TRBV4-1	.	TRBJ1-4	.	CASSQRGTLEEKLFF	TGCGCCAGCAGCCAACGGGGCACTCTTGAGGAAAAACTGTTTTTT
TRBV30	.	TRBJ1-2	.	CAWRVTGSAYGYTF	TGTGCCTGGAGGGTTACAGGGTCGGCGTATGGCTACACCTTC
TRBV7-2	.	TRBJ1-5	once	CASSRGGFQPQHF	TGTGCCAGCAGCCGGGGCGGGTTTCAGCCCCAGCATTTT
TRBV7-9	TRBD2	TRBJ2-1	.	CASSVSGLAGGSSYNEQFF	TGTGCCAGCAGCGTCTCGGGACTAGCGGGGGGAAGCTCCTACAATGAGCAGTTCTTC
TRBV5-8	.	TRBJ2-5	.	CASSLGGRTVQETQYF	TGTGCCAGCAGCTTGGGAGGACGGACTGTCCAAGAGACCCAGTACTTC
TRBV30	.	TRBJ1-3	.	CAWSAPPRGSGNTIYF	TGTGCCTGGAGTGCGCCCCCCCGGGGATCCGGAAACACCATATATTTT
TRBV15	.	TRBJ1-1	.	CAISGRRWTEAFF	TGTGCCATCAGCGGCAGGCGATGGACTGAAGCTTTCTTT
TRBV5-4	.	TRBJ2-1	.	CATRDPSANNEQFF	TGTGCCACACGAGACCCTAGCGCAAACAATGAGCAGTTCTTC
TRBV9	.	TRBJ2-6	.	CASSVVAVGRHGANVLTF	TGTGCCAGCAGCGTAGTTGCAGTTGGGCGGCATGGGGCCAACGTCCTGACTTTC
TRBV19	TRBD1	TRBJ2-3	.	CASSSGQGSSTDTQYF	TGTGCCAGTAGTAGCGGACAGGGGTCGAGCACAGATACGCAGTATTTT
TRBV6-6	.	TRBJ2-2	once	CASSRGGFNTGELFF	TGTGCCAGCAGTCGAGGGGGGTTTAACACCGGGGAGCTGTTTTTT
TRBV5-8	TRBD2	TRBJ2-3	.	CASSTGGITDTQYF	TGTGCCAGCAGTACGGGAGGCATCACAGATACGCAGTATTTT
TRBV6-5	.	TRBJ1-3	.	CASRQPGSSGNTIYF	TGTGCCAGCAGGCAACCGGGAAGCTCTGGAAACACCATATATTTT
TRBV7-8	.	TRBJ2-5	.	CASSPRRETQYF	TGTGCCAGCAGCCCGAGGCGGGAGACCCAGTACTTC
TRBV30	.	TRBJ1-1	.	CAEARGRGTEAFF	TGTGCCGAGGCCCGAGGCCGCGGCACTGAAGCTTTCTTT
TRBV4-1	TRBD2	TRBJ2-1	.	CASSPLGGSNEQFF	TGCGCCAGCAGCCCCCTGGGCGGGAGCAATGAGCAGTTCTTC
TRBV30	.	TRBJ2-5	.	CAWGAGTGETQYF	TGTGCCTGGGGGGCGGGAACGGGAGAGACCCAGTACTTC
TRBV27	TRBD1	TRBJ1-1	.	CASQGASWTEAFF	TGTGCCAGCCAGGGGGCGAGTTGGACTGAAGCTTTCTTT
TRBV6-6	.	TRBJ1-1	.	CASSYEPGFTEAFF	TGTGCCAGCAGTTACGAGCCAGGGTTCACTGAAGCTTTCTTT
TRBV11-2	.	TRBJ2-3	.	CASSFYRDKGRNTQYF	TGTGCCAGCAGCTTCTACCGGGACAAGGGGAGGAATACGCAGTATTTT
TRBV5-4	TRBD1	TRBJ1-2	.	CASSSTGTGGGYTF	TGTGCCAGCAGCAGCACCGGGACAGGTGGCGGCTACACCTTC
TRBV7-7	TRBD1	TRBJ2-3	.	CASGTGGTNTQYF	TGTGCTAGCGGGACAGGGGGCACGAATACGCAGTATTTT
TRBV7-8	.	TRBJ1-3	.	CASSLARVGPGNTIYF	TGTGCCAGCAGCTTAGCTCGAGTGGGCCCTGGAAACACCATATATTTT
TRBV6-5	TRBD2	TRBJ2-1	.	CASSPIAGAYNEQFF	TGTGCCAGCAGCCCTATAGCGGGAGCCTACAATGAGCAGTTCTTC
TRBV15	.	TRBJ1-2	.	CATSRGTTEIYGYTF	TGTGCCACCAGCAGAGGTACGACAGAGATCTATGGCTACACCTTC
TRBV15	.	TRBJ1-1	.	CATSRGLEGLGTEAFF	TGTGCCACCAGCAGAGGGTTGGAGGGGCTGGGAACTGAAGCTTTCTTT
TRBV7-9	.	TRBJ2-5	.	CASSRGETQYF	TGTGCCAGCAGCCGCGGAGAGACCCAGTACTTC
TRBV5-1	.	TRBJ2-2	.	CASSLVGVDIGELFF	TGCGCCAGCAGCTTGGTCGGGGTTGATATCGGGGAGCTGTTTTTT